This TCR beta chain was obtained from a study of beta chain features in type 1 diabetes. This clone was counted only a few times. The antigen is not known. The single heparinised draw taken from each donor contained approximately 100 mL of blood on average. Every isolated RNA sample was fully reverse transcribed, so sequencing captured expressed TCRB transcripts. Generated by immunoSEQ multiplex PCR, the TCRdb table keeps only in-frame clones and is missing some. The sample has under 800,000 clones, about 14% seen once. Overall study findings and caveats: Within patients, naive, central memory and Treg TCRB repertoires seemed more similar than within healthy donors.

This TCR was recovered from a man aged 18 to 29 in good health. The sequencing sample was made of naive CD4+ T cells from blood.

The CDR3, as DNA: TGTGCCAGCAGTGAGGCGGGGGCCCCGAACACTGAAGCTTTCTTT. Translated, it gives CASSEAGAPNTEAFF. The rearrangement links TRBV2 to TRBJ1-1, with D maybe TRBD1 (6 bases). This CDR3 is 15 amino acids long. Trimming removed 3 bases from V and 1 base from J, with 12 bases in between. CDR1 is SNHLY and CDR2 is FYNNEI in the germline V gene.